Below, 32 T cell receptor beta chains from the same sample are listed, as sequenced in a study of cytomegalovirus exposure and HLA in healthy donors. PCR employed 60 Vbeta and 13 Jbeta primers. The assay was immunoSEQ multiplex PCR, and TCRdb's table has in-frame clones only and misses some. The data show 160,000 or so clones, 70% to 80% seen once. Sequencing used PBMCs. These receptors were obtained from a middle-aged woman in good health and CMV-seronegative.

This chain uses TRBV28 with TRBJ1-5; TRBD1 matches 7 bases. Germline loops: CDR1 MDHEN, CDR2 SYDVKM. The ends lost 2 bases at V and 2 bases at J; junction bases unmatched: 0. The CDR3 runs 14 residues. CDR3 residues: CASSLTGGNQPQHF. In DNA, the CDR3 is TGTGCCAGCAGTTTAACAGGGGGCAATCAGCCCCAGCATTTT.

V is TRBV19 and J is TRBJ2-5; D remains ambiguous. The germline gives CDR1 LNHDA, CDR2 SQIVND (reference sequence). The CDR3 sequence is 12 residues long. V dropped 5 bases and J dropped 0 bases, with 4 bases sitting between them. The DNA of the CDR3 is TGTGCCAGTAGTCCAAACCAAGAGACCCAGTACTTC. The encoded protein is CASSPNQETQYF.

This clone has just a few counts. In DNA form, the CDR3 reads TGCGCCAGCAGCCAAGCTGGGACTCCAGTCGTTGAAAAACTGTTTTTT. It translates to CASSQAGTPVVEKLFF. The rearrangement joins TRBV4-3 to TRBJ1-4, with a possible D match to TRBD1 (5 bases). Deletions cut 1 base from V and 7 bases from J, with 16 bases between. Germline V CDR1 and CDR2: LGHNA, YSLEER. The CDR3 has 16 amino acids.

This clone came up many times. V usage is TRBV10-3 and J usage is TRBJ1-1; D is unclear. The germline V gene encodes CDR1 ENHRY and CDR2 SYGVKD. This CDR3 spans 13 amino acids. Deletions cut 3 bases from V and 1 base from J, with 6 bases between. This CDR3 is CAISDGPNTEAFF. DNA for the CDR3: TGTGCCATCAGTGATGGCCCGAACACTGAAGCTTTCTTT.

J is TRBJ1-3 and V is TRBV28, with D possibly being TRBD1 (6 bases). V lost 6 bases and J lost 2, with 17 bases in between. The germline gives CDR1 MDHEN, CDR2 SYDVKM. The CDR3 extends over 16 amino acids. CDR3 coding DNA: TGTGCCAGCAGACTCCCCGGGCCAGGGGCTGGAAACACCATATATTTT. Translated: CASRLPGPGAGNTIYF.

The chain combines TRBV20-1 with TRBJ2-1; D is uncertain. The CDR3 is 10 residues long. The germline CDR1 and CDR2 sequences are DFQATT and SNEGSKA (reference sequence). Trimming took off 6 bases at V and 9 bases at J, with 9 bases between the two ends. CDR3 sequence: CSARRSEQFF. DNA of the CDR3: TGCAGTGCAAGGCGGAGTGAGCAGTTCTTC.

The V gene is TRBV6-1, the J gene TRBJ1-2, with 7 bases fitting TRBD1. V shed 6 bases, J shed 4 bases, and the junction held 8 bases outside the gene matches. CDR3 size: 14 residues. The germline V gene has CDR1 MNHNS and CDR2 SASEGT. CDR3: CASSITGVGYGYTF. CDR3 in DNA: TGTGCCAGCAGCATTACAGGGGTTGGCTATGGCTACACCTTC.

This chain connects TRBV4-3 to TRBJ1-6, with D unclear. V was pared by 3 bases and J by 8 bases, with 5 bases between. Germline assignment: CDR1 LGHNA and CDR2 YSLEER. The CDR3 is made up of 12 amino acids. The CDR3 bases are TGCGCCAGCAGCCAGGGAGATTCACCCCTCCACTTT. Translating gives CASSQGDSPLHF.

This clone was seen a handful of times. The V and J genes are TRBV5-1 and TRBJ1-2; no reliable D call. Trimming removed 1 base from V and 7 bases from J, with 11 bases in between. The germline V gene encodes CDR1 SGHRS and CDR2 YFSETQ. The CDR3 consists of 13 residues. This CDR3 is CASSLLSGSGYTF. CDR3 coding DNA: TGCGCCAGCAGCTTGTTATCGGGGTCTGGCTACACCTTC.

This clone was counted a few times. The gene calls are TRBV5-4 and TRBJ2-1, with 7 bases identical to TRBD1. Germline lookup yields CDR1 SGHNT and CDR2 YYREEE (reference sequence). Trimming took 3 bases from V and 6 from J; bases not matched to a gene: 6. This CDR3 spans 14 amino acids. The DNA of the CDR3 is TGTGCCAGCAGCTGGGGACAGTCACTCAATGAGCAGTTCTTC. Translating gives CASSWGQSLNEQFF.

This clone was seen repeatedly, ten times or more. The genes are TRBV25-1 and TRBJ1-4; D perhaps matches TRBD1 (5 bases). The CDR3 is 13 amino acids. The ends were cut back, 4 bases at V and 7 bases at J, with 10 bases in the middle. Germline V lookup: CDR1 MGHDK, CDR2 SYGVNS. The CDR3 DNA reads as TGTGCCAGCAGTGGGGGCTCGGGTGAAAAACTGTTTTTT. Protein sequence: CASSGGSGEKLFF.

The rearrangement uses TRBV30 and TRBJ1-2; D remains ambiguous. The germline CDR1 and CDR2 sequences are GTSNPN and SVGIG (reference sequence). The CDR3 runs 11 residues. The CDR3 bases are TGTGTCACTGGGTCGGGATGGGGCTACACCTTC. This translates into CVTGSGWGYTF.

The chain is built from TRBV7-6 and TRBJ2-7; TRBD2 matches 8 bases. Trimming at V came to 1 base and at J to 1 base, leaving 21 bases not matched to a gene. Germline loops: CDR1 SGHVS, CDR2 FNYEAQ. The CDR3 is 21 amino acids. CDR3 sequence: CASSLVSAGGSELSSSYEQYF. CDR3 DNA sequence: TGTGCCAGCAGCTTAGTTTCGGCGGGGGGTTCGGAGCTGTCGAGTTCCTACGAGCAGTACTTC.

CDR3 residues: CASSSRNGGAGELFF. For the CDR3, the DNA is TGCGCCAGCAGCAGTAGAAACGGGGGGGCCGGGGAGCTGTTTTTT. This rearrangement joins TRBV5-1 to TRBJ2-2; 8 bases fit TRBD2. CDR1 is SGHRS, CDR2 YFSETQ, per germline. The CDR3 consists of 15 residues. The V gene end was trimmed by 4 bases and the J gene end by 6 bases; junction bases not matched to a gene: 8. Full variable domain (outside the CDR3, taken from reference TRBV5-1 and TRBJ2-2): KAGVTQTPRYLIKTRGQQVTLSCSPISGHRSVSWYQQTPGQGLQFLFEYFSETQRNKGNFPGRFSGRQFSNSRSEMNVSTLELGDSALYLCASSSRNGGAGELFFGEGSRLTVL.

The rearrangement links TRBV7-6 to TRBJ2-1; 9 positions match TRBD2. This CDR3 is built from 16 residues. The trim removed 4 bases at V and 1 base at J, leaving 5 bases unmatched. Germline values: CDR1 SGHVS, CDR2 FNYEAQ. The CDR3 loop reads CASSSAAGGSYNEQFF. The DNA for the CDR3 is TGTGCCAGCAGCTCCGCAGCGGGGGGATCCTACAATGAGCAGTTCTTC.

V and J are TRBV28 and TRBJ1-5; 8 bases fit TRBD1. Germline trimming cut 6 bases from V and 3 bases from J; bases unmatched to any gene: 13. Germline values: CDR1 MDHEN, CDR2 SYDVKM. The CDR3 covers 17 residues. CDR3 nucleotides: TGTGCCAGCAGACTCAGGGGGCAGACCGCTCCCAATCAGCCCCAGCATTTT. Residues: CASRLRGQTAPNQPQHF.

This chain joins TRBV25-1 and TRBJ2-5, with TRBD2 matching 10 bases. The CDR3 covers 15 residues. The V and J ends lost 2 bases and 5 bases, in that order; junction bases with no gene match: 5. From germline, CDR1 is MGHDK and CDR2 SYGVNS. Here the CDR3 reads CASSESGGVGETQYF. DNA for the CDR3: TGTGCCAGCAGTGAAAGCGGGGGGGTAGGGGAGACCCAGTACTTC. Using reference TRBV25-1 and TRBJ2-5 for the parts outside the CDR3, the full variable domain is EADIYQTPRYLVIGTGKKITLECSQTMGHDKMYWYQQDPGMELHLIHYSYGVNSTEKGDLSSESTVSRIRTEHFPLTLESARPSHTSQYLCASSESGGVGETQYFGPGTRLLVL.

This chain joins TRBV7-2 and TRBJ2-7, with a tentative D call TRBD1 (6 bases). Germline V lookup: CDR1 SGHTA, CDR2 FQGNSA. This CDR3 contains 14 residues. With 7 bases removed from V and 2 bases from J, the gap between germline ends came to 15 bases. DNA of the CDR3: TGTGCCAGCACCGCTGGGCGGACAGCCTACGAGCAGTACTTC. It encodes CASTAGRTAYEQYF.

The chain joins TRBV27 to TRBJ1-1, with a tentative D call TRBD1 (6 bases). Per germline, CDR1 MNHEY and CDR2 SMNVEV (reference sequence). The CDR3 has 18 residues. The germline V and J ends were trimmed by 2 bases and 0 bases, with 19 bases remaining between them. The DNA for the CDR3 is TGTGCCAGCAGTTTAAGGGGGTTGAGTGGCTTAATGAACACTGAAGCTTTCTTT. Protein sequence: CASSLRGLSGLMNTEAFF.

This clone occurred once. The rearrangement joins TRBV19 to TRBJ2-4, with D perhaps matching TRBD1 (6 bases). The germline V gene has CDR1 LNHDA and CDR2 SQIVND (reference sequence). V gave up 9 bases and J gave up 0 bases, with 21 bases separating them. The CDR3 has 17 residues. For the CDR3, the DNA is TGTGCCAGCCCCAGGGATTGGGGGCCCCTAGCCAAAAACATTCAGTACTTC. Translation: CASPRDWGPLAKNIQYF.

CDR3 nucleotide sequence: TGTGCCAGTGAGGAGGGCACTGAAGCTTTCTTT. Protein sequence: CASEEGTEAFF. The V call is TRBV28, the J call TRBJ1-1; D unresolved. Trimming took off 9 bases at V and 4 bases at J, with 9 bases between the two ends. This CDR3 has 11 amino acids. Looked up from germline, CDR1 is MDHEN and CDR2 is SYDVKM.

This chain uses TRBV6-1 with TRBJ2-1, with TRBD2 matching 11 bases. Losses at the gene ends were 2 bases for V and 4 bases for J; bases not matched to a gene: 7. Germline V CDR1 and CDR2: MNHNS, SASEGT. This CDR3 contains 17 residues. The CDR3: CASSEPRLAGPYNEQFF. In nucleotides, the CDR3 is TGTGCCAGCAGTGAACCTCGACTAGCGGGGCCTTACAATGAGCAGTTCTTC.

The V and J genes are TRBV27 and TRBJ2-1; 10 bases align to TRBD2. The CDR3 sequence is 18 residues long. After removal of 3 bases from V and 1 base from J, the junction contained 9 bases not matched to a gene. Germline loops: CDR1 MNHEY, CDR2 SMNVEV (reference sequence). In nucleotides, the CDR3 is TGTGCCAGCAGTTTGCGCCTAGCGGGAGTCGAATCCTACAATGAGCAGTTCTTC. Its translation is CASSLRLAGVESYNEQFF.

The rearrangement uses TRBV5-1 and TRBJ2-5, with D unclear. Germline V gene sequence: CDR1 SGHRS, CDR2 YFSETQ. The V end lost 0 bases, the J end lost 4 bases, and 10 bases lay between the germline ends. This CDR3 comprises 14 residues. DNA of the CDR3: TGCGCCAGCAGCTTGGGGGCAGCCCGAGAGACCCAGTACTTC. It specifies CASSLGAARETQYF.

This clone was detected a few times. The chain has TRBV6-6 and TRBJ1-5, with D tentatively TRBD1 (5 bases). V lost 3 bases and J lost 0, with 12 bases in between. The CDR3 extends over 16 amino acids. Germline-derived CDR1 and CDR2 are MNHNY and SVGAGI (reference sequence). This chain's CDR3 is CASSYRGVTSNQPQHF. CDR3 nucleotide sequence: TGTGCCAGCAGTTATCGGGGGGTTACTAGCAATCAGCCCCAGCATTTT.

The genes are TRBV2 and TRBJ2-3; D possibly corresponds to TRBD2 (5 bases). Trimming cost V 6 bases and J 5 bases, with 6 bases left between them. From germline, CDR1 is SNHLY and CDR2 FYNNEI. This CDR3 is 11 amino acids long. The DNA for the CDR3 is TGTGCCAGCAGGGGAGAAGATACGCAGTATTTT. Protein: CASRGEDTQYF.

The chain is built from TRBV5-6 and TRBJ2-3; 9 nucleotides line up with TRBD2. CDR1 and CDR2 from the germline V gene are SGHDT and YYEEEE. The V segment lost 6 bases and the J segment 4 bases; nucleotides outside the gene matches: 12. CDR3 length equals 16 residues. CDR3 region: CASTPVASGTSDTQYF. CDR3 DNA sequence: TGTGCCAGCACCCCCGTAGCTAGCGGGACATCAGATACGCAGTATTTT.

CDR3 sequence (DNA): TGTGCCAGCAGTACTCGACAGGGATGGGATACGCAGTATTTT. Its protein is CASSTRQGWDTQYF. The chain carries TRBV28 and TRBJ2-3; 7 bases match TRBD1. CDR1 is MDHEN, CDR2 SYDVKM, per germline. The CDR3 has 14 residues. Germline trimming cut 5 bases from V and 6 bases from J; bases unmatched to any gene: 8.

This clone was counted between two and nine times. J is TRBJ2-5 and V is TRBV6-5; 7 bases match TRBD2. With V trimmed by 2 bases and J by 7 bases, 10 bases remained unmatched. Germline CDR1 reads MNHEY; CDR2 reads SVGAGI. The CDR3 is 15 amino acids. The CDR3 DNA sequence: TGTGCCAGCAGTTACCTCTCCGGTGGGAGGGGGACCCAGTACTTC. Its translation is CASSYLSGGRGTQYF.

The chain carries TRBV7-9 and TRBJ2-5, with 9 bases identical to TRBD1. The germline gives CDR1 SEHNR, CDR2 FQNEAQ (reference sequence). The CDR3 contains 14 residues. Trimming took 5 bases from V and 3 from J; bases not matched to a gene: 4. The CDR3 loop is CASSEGQGKETQYF. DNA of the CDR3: TGTGCCAGCAGCGAAGGACAGGGGAAAGAGACCCAGTACTTC. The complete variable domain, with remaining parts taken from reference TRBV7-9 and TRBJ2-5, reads DTGVSQNPRHKITKRGQNVTFRCDPISEHNRLYWYRQTLGQGPEFLTYFQNEAQLEKSRLLSDRFSAERPKGSFSTLEIQRTEQGDSAMYLCASSEGQGKETQYFGPGTRLLVL.

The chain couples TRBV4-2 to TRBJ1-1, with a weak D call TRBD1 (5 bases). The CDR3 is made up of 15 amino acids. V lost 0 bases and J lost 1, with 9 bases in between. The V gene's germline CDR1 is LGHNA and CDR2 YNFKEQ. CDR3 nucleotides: TGTGCCAGCAGCCAAGATCGGGGGGGGAACACTGAAGCTTTCTTT. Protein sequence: CASSQDRGGNTEAFF.

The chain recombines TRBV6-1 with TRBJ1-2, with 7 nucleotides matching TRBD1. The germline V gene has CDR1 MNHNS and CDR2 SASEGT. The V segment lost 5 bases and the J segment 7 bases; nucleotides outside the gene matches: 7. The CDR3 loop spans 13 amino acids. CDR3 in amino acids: CASSLTGNGGYTF. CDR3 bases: TGTGCCAGCAGTTTGACAGGGAATGGTGGCTACACCTTC.